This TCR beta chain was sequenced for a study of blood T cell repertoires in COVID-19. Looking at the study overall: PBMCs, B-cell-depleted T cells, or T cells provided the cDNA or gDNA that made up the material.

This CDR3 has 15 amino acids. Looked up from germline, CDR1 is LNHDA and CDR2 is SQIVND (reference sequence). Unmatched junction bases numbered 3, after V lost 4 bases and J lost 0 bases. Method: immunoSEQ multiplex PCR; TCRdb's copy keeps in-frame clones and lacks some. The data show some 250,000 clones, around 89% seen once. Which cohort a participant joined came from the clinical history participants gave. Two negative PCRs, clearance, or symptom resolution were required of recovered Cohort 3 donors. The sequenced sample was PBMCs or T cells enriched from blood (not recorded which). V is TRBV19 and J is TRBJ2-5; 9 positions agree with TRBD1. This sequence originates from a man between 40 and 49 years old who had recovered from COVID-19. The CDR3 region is CASSTDRGDQETQYF. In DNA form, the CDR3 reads TGTGCCAGTAGTACGGACAGGGGAGACCAAGAGACCCAGTACTTC.